The source of this T cell receptor (beta chain) is a study of T cells in Graves' hyperthyroidism and ophthalmopathy. About the study: Once the initial diagnosis was made, peripheral blood was obtained before any treatment.

There are 15 residues in the CDR3. Germline V gives CDR1 MNHEY, CDR2 SVGAGI. V was pared by 0 bases and J by 5 bases, with 7 bases of the junction left unmatched. Amplification yielded TCR beta CDR3 regions, with RNA transcripts as the source. The primer set for the first-round RT-PCR of the TCR CDR3 was HTBI. Each CDR3 protein gets one entry after TCRdb re-called the multiplex PCR reads with MiXCR. The profile shows under 450,000 distinct CDR3 sequences, around 14% of them singletons. This clonotype was picked up many times. The material sequenced was blood. The TCR originated in a woman aged 18-30 years with Graves' hyperthyroidism. The genes are TRBV6-5 and TRBJ2-7; 7 bases fit TRBD2. The DNA of the CDR3 is TGTGCCAGCAGTTACTCGACGGGAGGCTTGGACGAGCAGTACTTC. Residues: CASSYSTGGLDEQYF.